A selection of T cell receptor beta chains follows, all from one sample in a study of blood T cell repertoires in COVID-19. The repertoire was sequenced with immunoSEQ multiplex PCR; TCRdb's copy has only in-frame clones and lacks some. The table includes some 90,000 clones, roughly 78% detected once. Sequencing was performed on peripheral blood. The receptors stem from a woman in her 70s with acute or convalescent COVID-19. The CDR3 runs from the conserved cysteine through the conserved F or W. D genes are given only for firm matches. Some rows have no size entry. The others give once, few or many, or a class for an expanded clone.

18,TRBD1,NA,TRBV19,TRBJ2-3,CASSIDLRGRGRTDTQYF,TGTGCCAGTAGTATAGATCTAAGGGGCAGGGGGCGCACAGATACGCAGTATTTT
16,NA,few,TRBV29-1,TRBJ2-1,CSVPRGSGASYNEQFF,TGCAGCGTTCCTAGAGGTAGCGGAGCTTCCTACAATGAGCAGTTCTTC
15,NA,NA,TRBV7-3,TRBJ2-5,CASSPVGGRGETQYF,TGTGCCAGCAGCCCCGTTGGGGGGAGAGGGGAGACCCAGTACTTC
11,NA,NA,TRBV7-9,TRBJ1-2,CASSSGSGYTF,TGTGCCAGCAGCTCAGGGTCGGGCTACACCTTC
15,NA,few,TRBV2,TRBJ2-1,CASDPFGVGINEQFF,TGTGCCAGCGACCCCTTCGGAGTAGGTATCAATGAGCAGTTCTTC
15,TRBD1,few,TRBV29-1,TRBJ2-2,CSVERTGGFGGELFF,TGCAGCGTTGAACGGACAGGGGGGTTTGGTGGGGAGCTGTTTTTT
12,NA,NA,TRBV12-3/TRBV12-4,TRBJ2-3,CASNRGTDTQYF,TGTGCCAGCAACCGAGGGACAGATACGCAGTATTTT
14,NA,NA,TRBV9,TRBJ2-3,CASSVSANTDTQYF,TGTGCCAGCAGCGTATCAGCGAACACAGATACGCAGTATTTT
14,NA,NA,TRBV27,TRBJ1-5,CASSLRGGNQPQHF,TGTGCCAGCAGTTTAAGGGGGGGGAATCAGCCCCAGCATTTT
11,TRBD1,NA,TRBV6-5,TRBJ1-2,CATGQGYGYTF,TGTGCCACCGGACAGGGATATGGCTACACCTTC
14,NA,NA,TRBV9,TRBJ2-7,CASSVGQIDYEQYF,TGTGCCAGCAGCGTAGGGCAGATTGACTACGAGCAGTACTTC
15,NA,few,TRBV7-8,TRBJ2-5,CASSRGTSRGETQYF,TGTGCCAGCAGCCGAGGGACTTCGCGAGGGGAGACCCAGTACTTC
14,NA,NA,TRBV19,TRBJ2-7,CASSTTGSRYEQYF,TGTGCCAGTAGTACGACAGGTTCCAGGTACGAGCAGTACTTC
16,NA,once,TRBV21-1,TRBJ2-7,CASSKENDRSPYEQYF,TGTGCCAGCAGCAAAGAAAATGACAGGTCTCCCTACGAGCAGTACTTC
15,TRBD2,NA,TRBV6-5,TRBJ2-5,CASSYSASGRQTQYF,TGTGCCAGCAGTTACTCCGCTAGCGGGAGGCAGACCCAGTACTTC
14,NA,NA,TRBV6-6,TRBJ2-7,CASSYSGATYEQYF,TGTGCCAGCAGTTACTCGGGGGCCACCTACGAGCAGTACTTC
9,NA,NA,TRBV29-1,TRBJ1-2,CSVLPGYTF,TGCAGCGTTCTTCCCGGCTACACCTTC
17,NA,NA,TRBV4-1,TRBJ2-1,CASSQASAGRLYNEQFF,TGCGCCAGCAGCCAAGCGTCGGCGGGGAGGCTCTACAATGAGCAGTTCTTC
14,TRBD2,NA,TRBV29-1,TRBJ2-7,CSALGRLGWDEQYF,TGCAGCGCTCTCGGGAGGCTTGGTTGGGACGAGCAGTACTTC
12,NA,NA,TRBV4-3,TRBJ2-3,CASSRGINTQYF,TGCGCCAGCAGCCGAGGGATTAATACGCAGTATTTT
17,NA,NA,TRBV3-1/TRBV3-2,TRBJ2-3,CASSQDKAAGWADTQYF,TGTGCCAGCAGCCAAGACAAGGCGGCCGGGTGGGCAGATACGCAGTATTTT
15,NA,NA,TRBV2,TRBJ2-2,CASSEIRGGTGELFF,TGTGCCAGCAGTGAAATCCGGGGAGGCACCGGGGAGCTGTTTTTT
19,TRBD2,NA,TRBV4-2,TRBJ2-2,CASSHSGALAGGRTGELFF,TGTGCCAGCAGCCACTCGGGGGCGCTAGCGGGGGGGCGAACCGGGGAGCTGTTTTTT
15,TRBD1,NA,TRBV28,TRBJ1-5,CASTGGPMGNQPQHF,TGTGCCAGCACAGGGGGCCCTATGGGCAATCAGCCCCAGCATTTT
15,NA,NA,TRBV23-1,TRBJ1-2,CASSQSSASLGGYTF,TGCGCCAGCAGTCAATCGAGCGCCAGCCTTGGGGGCTACACCTTC
13,NA,NA,TRBV5-5,TRBJ1-1,CASSREGRTEAFF,TGTGCCAGCAGCCGGGAAGGACGGACTGAAGCTTTCTTT
14,NA,NA,TRBV30,TRBJ1-3,CAWLMGRSGNTIYF,TGTGCCTGGCTTATGGGCCGCTCTGGAAACACCATATATTTT
13,NA,NA,TRBV2,TRBJ2-3,CASSELLTDTQYF,TGTGCCAGCAGTGAACTCCTCACAGATACGCAGTATTTT
13,NA,NA,TRBV10-3,TRBJ2-7,CAISGTESYEQYF,TGTGCCATCAGTGGGACAGAGAGCTACGAGCAGTACTTC
17,TRBD1,NA,TRBV15,TRBJ2-3,CATSPLRGGAGTDTQYF,TGTGCCACCAGCCCCCTGAGAGGGGGCGCGGGCACAGATACGCAGTATTTT
11,NA,few,TRBV2,TRBJ1-5,CASRLQGPQHF,TGTGCCAGCAGGTTACAGGGACCCCAGCATTTT